Below, 14 T cell receptor beta chains from the same sample are listed, as sequenced in a study of breast tumors, draining lymph nodes, adjacent tissues. Axillary draining lymph nodes of breast cancer patients supplied the node samples. Each CDR3 protein is one row after TCRdb ran MiXCR on the multiplex PCR reads. Of around 150,000 distinct CDR3 sequences listed, about 33% are singletons. Sequenced material: axillary lymph node tissue. These receptors were collected from a female donor with breast cancer. Some clones in this sample may be carry-over from other donors' samples.

A remark on this clonotype: A much larger clone differs by one base, so this may be a read error. The chain employs TRBV14 and TRBJ2-5, with a tentative D call TRBD2 (5 bases). The CDR3 extends over 15 amino acids. Per the germline V gene, CDR1 is SGHDN and CDR2 is FVKESK. Here the CDR3 reads CASSQDLGVGETPYF. The DNA of the CDR3 is TGTGCCAGCAGCCAAGATCTCGGGGTAGGAGAGACCCCGTACTTC. Complete variable domain (other parts from reference TRBV14 and TRBJ2-5): EAGVTQFPSHSVIEKGQTVTLRCDPISGHDNLYWYRRVMGKEIKFLLHFVKESKQDESGMPNNRFLAERTGGTYSTLKVQPAELEDSGVYFCASSQDLGVGETPYFGPGTRLLVL.

This clonotype was found many times. The rearrangement links TRBV9 to TRBJ2-2; D is perhaps TRBD2 (5 bases). The germline CDR1 and CDR2 sequences are SGDLS and YYNGEE. CDR3 length: 16 amino acids. V lost 0 bases and J 1 base, leaving 10 bases between the germline ends. CDR3 region: CASSVEAGLNTGELFF. CDR3 DNA: TGTGCCAGCAGCGTAGAGGCGGGTCTGAACACCGGGGAGCTGTTTTTT.

This clonotype was seen only once. The chain uses TRBV7-2 and TRBJ1-3, with D maybe TRBD1 (5 bases). The CDR3 loop spans 14 amino acids. The germline gives CDR1 SGHTA, CDR2 FQGNSA. With 8 bases removed from V and 4 bases from J, the gap between germline ends came to 15 bases. CDR3 sequence: CASRRRGVGNTIYF. For the CDR3, the DNA is TGTGCCAGCCGCCGCCGGGGGGTCGGAAACACCATATATTTT.

A remark on this clonotype: The junction differs from germline at one of its ends, possibly a read error. The chain carries TRBV10-1 and TRBJ1-4; possibly TRBD1 for D (5 bases). This CDR3 region has 14 residues. Germline loops: CDR1 WNHNN, CDR2 SYGVQD (reference sequence). The chain's CDR3 is CASSDAREWEKPFF. Written as DNA, the CDR3 is TGCGCCAGCAGTGACGCCAGGGAGTGGGAAAAACCGTTTTTT.

For this clonotype: A much more abundant neighbour one base away suggests this may be a read error. The V call is TRBV29-1, the J call TRBJ2-4; TRBD2 is a possible D gene (6 bases). CDR1 SQVTM and CDR2 ANQGSEA come from the germline V gene. This CDR3 is built from 15 residues. V was clipped by 3 bases and J by 2 bases, with 14 bases between them. Written as DNA, the CDR3 is TGCAGCGTTGATGCTTGGAGGGGACCCAAAAACATTCAGTACTTC. The encoded protein is CSVDAWRGPKNIQYF.

V and J are TRBV6-6 and TRBJ1-5; a weak D match, TRBD1 (6 bases). The CDR3 consists of 14 residues. Trimming removed 5 bases at V and 5 bases at J, with 13 bases between. Germline V gene sequence: CDR1 MNHNY, CDR2 SVGAGI (reference sequence). CDR3 bases: TGTGCCAGCAGTCATTACAGGGTTCATCAGCCCCAGCATTTT. Amino acid sequence: CASSHYRVHQPQHF.

This clonotype was detected many times. The V gene is TRBV12-3 or TRBV12-4, the J gene TRBJ1-2, with 8 bases lining up with TRBD1. This CDR3 is built from 15 residues. After removal of 6 bases from V and 3 bases from J, the junction contained 9 bases not matched to a gene. The CDR3 nucleotides read TGTGCCAGCAGAGTCGGACAGGGTGAGCACTATGGCTACACCTTC. Translating it yields CASRVGQGEHYGYTF.

This clonotype appeared many times. The CDR3 DNA reads TGTGCCAGCAGCTTAAGACAGGGCACCTACGAGCAGTACTTC. Residues: CASSLRQGTYEQYF. This chain links TRBV5-6 with TRBJ2-7, with 7 nucleotides matching TRBD1. The CDR3 covers 14 residues. Trimming cost V 2 bases and J 2 bases; bases outside gene matches: 4. Germline CDR1 and CDR2: SGHDT and YYEEEE.

This clonotype was counted a few times. This chain uses TRBV6-1 with TRBJ1-4, with D unclear. The CDR3 covers 16 residues. The germline gives CDR1 MNHNS, CDR2 SASEGT. Trimming shortened V by 5 bases and J by 4 bases, and 17 bases separated the two germline ends. CDR3 DNA sequence: TGTGCCAGCAGTCATCCCCGCGTCGACCTTAATGAAAAACTGTTTTTT. Translated, it gives CASSHPRVDLNEKLFF.

The table lists this clonotype with many counts. The rearrangement links TRBV9 to TRBJ1-5, with TRBD1 as a possible D gene (5 bases). The CDR3 covers 15 residues. Germline CDR1 reads SGDLS; CDR2 reads YYNGEE. V dropped 0 bases and J dropped 4 bases, with 11 bases sitting between them. The CDR3 nucleotides read TGTGCCAGCAGCGTAGCTGGGGCAGCGAATCAGCCCCAGCATTTT. Protein sequence: CASSVAGAANQPQHF.

This chain uses TRBV20-1 with TRBJ2-3; TRBD2 agrees at 7 bases. CDR3 length equals 16 residues. The germline V gene has CDR1 DFQATT and CDR2 SNEGSKA (reference sequence). Unmatched junction bases numbered 6, after V lost 0 bases and J lost 0 bases. The chain's CDR3 is CSARDPASGSTDTQYF. The CDR3 nucleotides are TGCAGTGCTAGAGATCCCGCTAGCGGTAGCACAGATACGCAGTATTTT.

This clonotype has a count of ten or more. This chain joins TRBV20-1 and TRBJ2-5; D remains ambiguous. V was shortened by 1 base and J by 2 bases, with 2 bases between the two germline ends. The V gene's germline CDR1 is DFQATT and CDR2 SNEGSKA (reference sequence). There are 11 residues in the CDR3. The CDR3 protein is CSARGQETQYF. Written as DNA, the CDR3 is TGCAGTGCTAGAGGACAAGAGACCCAGTACTTC.

This clonotype came up many times. The chain combines TRBV20-1 with TRBJ1-2; D gene ambiguous. This CDR3 is 12 amino acids long. Germline loops: CDR1 DFQATT, CDR2 SNEGSKA (reference sequence). Trimming took 3 bases from V and 7 from J, leaving 12 bases between them. The chain's CDR3 is CSASPAGSGYTF. CDR3 nucleotides: TGCAGTGCTAGTCCGGCCGGTAGTGGCTACACCTTC.

The rearrangement joins TRBV2 to TRBJ1-4; D perhaps matches TRBD1 (5 bases). CDR1 and CDR2 from the germline V gene are SNHLY and FYNNEI. CDR3 length equals 15 residues. V was shortened by 6 bases and J by 8 bases, with 19 bases between the two germline ends. Written as DNA, the CDR3 is TGTGCCAGCAGGACCCACAGGAGTCTAGGGGAAAAACTGTTTTTT. Translating it yields CASRTHRSLGEKLFF.